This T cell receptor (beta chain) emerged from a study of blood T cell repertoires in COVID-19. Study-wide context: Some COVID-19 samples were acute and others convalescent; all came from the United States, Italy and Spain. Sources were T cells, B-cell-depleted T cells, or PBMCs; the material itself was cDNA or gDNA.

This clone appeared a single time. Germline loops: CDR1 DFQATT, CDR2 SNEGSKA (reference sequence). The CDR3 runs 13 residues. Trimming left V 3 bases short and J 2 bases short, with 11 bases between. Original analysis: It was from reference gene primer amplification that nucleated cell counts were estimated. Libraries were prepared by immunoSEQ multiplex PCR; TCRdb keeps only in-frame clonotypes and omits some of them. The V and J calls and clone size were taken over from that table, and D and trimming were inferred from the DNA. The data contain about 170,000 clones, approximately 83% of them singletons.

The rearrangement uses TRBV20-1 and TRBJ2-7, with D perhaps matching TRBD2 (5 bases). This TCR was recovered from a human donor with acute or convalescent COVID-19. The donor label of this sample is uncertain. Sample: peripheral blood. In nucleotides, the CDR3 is TGCAGTGCTAGTCGGGAAGCGCCCTACGAGCAGTACTTC. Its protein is CSASREAPYEQYF.